This T cell receptor beta chain was recorded in a study of T cells in Graves' hyperthyroidism and ophthalmopathy. Whole-study context: Before treatment of any kind, peripheral blood was taken at initial diagnosis. Findings and limits, study-wide: Ophthalmopathy was distinguished from stable hyperthyroidism by 13 V-J signatures. Most thyroid clonotypes with frequency above 0.001 were detected in blood.

TCR beta CDR3 regions were amplified from RNA transcripts. RT-PCR in the first round (using the HTBI primer set) targeted the TCR CDR3. TCRdb reprocessed the multiplex PCR reads via MiXCR and lists one record per CDR3 protein. The sample has fewer than 600,000 distinct CDR3 sequences, 13% to 15% seen once. Uncontrolled infection, other autoimmune disease, pregnancy or lactation led to exclusion. A remark on this clonotype: Its antigen is not known.

The junction had 8 bases not matched to a gene; V was cut back by 4 bases and J by 4 bases. Per the germline V gene, CDR1 is SNHLY and CDR2 is FYNNEI. The CDR3 sequence is 16 residues long. The chain couples TRBV2 to TRBJ2-3; 10 bases agree with TRBD2. The specimen was blood. The receptor was derived from a woman younger than 30 with Graves' hyperthyroidism. Here the CDR3 DNA reads TGTGCCAGCAGTGGACTTCTAGCGGGAGTTGCAGATACGCAGTATTTT. Translating it yields CASSGLLAGVADTQYF. The full variable domain, with the rest looked up from reference TRBV2 and TRBJ2-3, is EPEVTQTPSHQVTQMGQEVILRCVPISNHLYFYWYRQILGQKVEFLVSFYNNEISEKSEIFDDQFSVERPDGSNFTLKIRSTKLEDSAMYFCASSGLLAGVADTQYFGPGTRLTVL.